This TCR beta chain was sequenced during a study of OX40 agonist ivuxolimab in advanced cancers. Study-level points and caveats: Partly responding patients at 0.1-3.0 mg/kg showed some of the smallest clonal expansion.

Clones were read by immunoSEQ multiplex PCR, and TCRdb kept only the in-frame ones, dropping some. Among 71,000 or so clones listed, about 88% were seen once. Blood draws occurred at baseline, cycle 4 day 1, and cycle 7 day 1. Germline CDR1 LNHDA, CDR2 SQIVND (reference sequence). Germline trimming cut 9 bases from V and 2 bases from J; bases unmatched to any gene: 9. The CDR3 sequence is 15 residues long. As concerns this clone: Its target is unknown.

This TCR was recovered from an adult with an advanced solid tumor such as melanoma, head and neck, liver or kidney cancer. This material consisted of CD4+ or CD8+ T cells sorted from blood, taken in a trial of the OX40 agonist ivuxolimab. V is TRBV19 and J is TRBJ2-1, with 8 bases matching TRBD2. The CDR3 DNA reads as TGTGCCAGCAAGAAGCCGGGACTAGCCTACAATGAGCAGTTCTTC. Amino acid sequence: CASKKPGLAYNEQFF.